One sample yielded the 7 T cell receptor beta chains listed below, sequenced in a study of blood T cells in healthy people across ages. It was with a sample-barcoded 5' primer and a J-beta primer mix that a second PCR of roughly 7 to 12 cycles was run. MiXCR was run by TCRdb on the 5' RACE reads, yielding one entry per CDR3 protein. The sample yields about 1.4 million distinct CDR3 sequences, roughly 59% seen once. Specimen: blood. The source of these receptors is a man between 18 and 29 years old in good health.

The chain uses TRBV6-5 and TRBJ2-6, with 12 bases aligning to TRBD1. The CDR3 totals 19 residues. Germline CDR1 and CDR2: MNHEY and SVGAGI. V shed 1 base, J shed 6 bases, and the junction held 10 bases outside the gene matches. In DNA form, the CDR3 reads TGTGCCAGCAGTTACTACATCCGGGACAGGGGGCGTGCGGCCAACGTCCTGACTTTC. Its protein product is CASSYYIRDRGRAANVLTF.

This clonotype was detected only a few times. V and J are TRBV3-1 and TRBJ1-6, with D maybe TRBD1 (5 bases). The CDR3 is made up of 15 amino acids. Trimming stripped 3 bases from V and 3 bases from J, with 9 bases between. Germline values: CDR1 LGHDT, CDR2 YNNKEL (reference sequence). CDR3 loop: CASSHRDGYNSPLHF. The CDR3 coding sequence is TGTGCCAGCAGCCACCGGGACGGCTATAATTCACCCCTCCACTTT.

In its sample, this clonotype was seen a few times. V gene TRBV12-3 or TRBV12-4 combines with J gene TRBJ2-5, with 8 positions matching TRBD2. The CDR3 length is 15 residues. The V gene end was trimmed by 2 bases and the J gene end by 1 base; junction bases not matched to a gene: 3. The CDR3 sequence is CASSLPRGGQETQYF. The CDR3 region has the DNA TGTGCCAGCAGTTTACCCCGGGGGGGCCAAGAGACCCAGTACTTC.

This clonotype was found a few times. The chain joins TRBV5-6 to TRBJ1-1, with a tentative D call TRBD1 (5 bases). Germline loops: CDR1 SGHDT, CDR2 YYEEEE. Trimming removed 6 bases from V and 0 bases from J, with 24 bases in between. The CDR3 covers 18 residues. The CDR3 DNA reads TGTGCCAGCACCCTCGGCCTCATACAGGTTCCCATGAACACTGAAGCTTTCTTT. Translated, it gives CASTLGLIQVPMNTEAFF.

This clonotype came up once. The rearrangement links TRBV7-8 to TRBJ2-5; possible D gene TRBD1, 5 bases. The better agreement between TRBJ2-7 and the DNA end casts doubt on the J call. This CDR3 has 14 residues. Germline V gives CDR1 SGHVS, CDR2 FQNEAQ. CDR3 sequence (DNA): TGTGCCAGCAGCTTAGGGACACGTCCTCGCGAGCAGTACTTC. This gives the protein CASSLGTRPREQYF.

The rearrangement links TRBV5-4 to TRBJ2-3; 11 bases align to TRBD2. Germline loops: CDR1 SGHNT, CDR2 YYREEE (reference sequence). This CDR3 region has 16 residues. The J segment lost 6 bases and the V segment lost 4 bases, leaving 10 bases of the junction unmatched. This chain's CDR3 is CASSDYTSGRGDTQYF. The CDR3 DNA reads as TGTGCCAGCAGCGATTACACTAGCGGGAGAGGGGATACGCAGTATTTT.

The chain links TRBV30 to TRBJ2-1; 10 bases agree with TRBD2. Unmatched junction bases numbered 10, after V lost 5 bases and J lost 9 bases. CDR3 length: 14 amino acids. Germline V gene data show CDR1 as GTSNPN and CDR2 as SVGIG (reference sequence). The CDR3 is CAWDGLAGDTEQFF. In nucleotides, the CDR3 is TGTGCCTGGGACGGCCTAGCGGGAGACACTGAGCAGTTCTTC. The variable domain in full, with the rest retrieved from reference TRBV30 and TRBJ2-1, is SQTIHQWPATLVQPVGSPLSLECTVEGTSNPNLYWYRQAAGRGLQLLFYSVGIGQISSEVPQNLSASRPQDRQFILSSKKLLLSDSGFYLCAWDGLAGDTEQFFGPGTRLTVL.